This is a list of T cell receptor beta chains from one sample in a study of blood T cell repertoires in COVID-19. Produced via immunoSEQ multiplex PCR; TCRdb's table is partial and in-frame only. The sample shows about 220,000 clones, 83% of them seen only once. The sequenced material came from PBMCs or T cells enriched from blood (not recorded which). Every receptor here comes from a woman aged 45-65 years who had been exposed to COVID-19. Each CDR3 is given with its conserved first and last residue. D genes are given only for firm matches. Only part of the rows carry a size: once, few, many, or a class if the clone is expanded.

abundance,j_gene,v_gene,d_gene,CDR3aa,CDR3nt
once,TRBJ2-5,TRBV7-2,TRBD2,CASLLTSGQETQYF,TGTGCCAGCCTACTCACTAGCGGTCAAGAGACCCAGTACTTC
NA,TRBJ2-3,TRBV6-5,NA,CASRRYRHSTDTQYF,TGTGCCAGCAGACGATACAGGCATAGCACAGATACGCAGTATTTT
NA,TRBJ2-2,TRBV18,NA,CASSPLNQGTGELFF,TGTGCCAGCTCACCACTGAATCAGGGTACCGGGGAGCTGTTTTTT
NA,TRBJ1-1,TRBV7-3,NA,CASSSGTPNTEAFF,TGTGCCAGCAGCTCCGGGACACCGAACACTGAAGCTTTCTTT
NA,TRBJ1-1,TRBV7-9,NA,CASSKAGTPSEAFF,TGTGCCAGCAGCAAGGCCGGGACACCTTCTGAAGCTTTCTTT
NA,TRBJ2-7,TRBV10-1,NA,CASSGTAYEQYF,TGCGCCAGCAGTGGGACTGCTTACGAGCAGTACTTC
NA,TRBJ1-2,TRBV4-3,NA,CASSQEWGTYGYTF,TGCGCCAGCAGCCAAGAGTGGGGGACTTATGGCTACACCTTC
NA,TRBJ1-2,TRBV6-2/TRBV6-3,TRBD1,CASSRSGTGPPLYGYTF,TGTGCCAGCAGCCGAAGCGGGACAGGACCCCCCCTATATGGCTACACCTTC
NA,TRBJ1-1,TRBV6-5,NA,CASSTGRGTEAFF,TGTGCCAGCAGTACGGGGAGGGGTACTGAAGCTTTCTTT
NA,TRBJ2-7,TRBV7-2,NA,CASSLRWQRPTYEQYF,TGTGCCAGCAGCTTAAGATGGCAGCGTCCTACCTACGAGCAGTACTTC
NA,TRBJ1-6,TRBV5-4,NA,CASSLSQGRSPLHF,TGTGCCAGCAGCTTGTCACAGGGCCGATCACCCCTCCACTTT
NA,TRBJ1-2,TRBV7-2,NA,CASRGLLGSSNYGYTF,TGTGCCAGCAGGGGACTCCTAGGGAGTTCTAACTATGGCTACACCTTC
NA,TRBJ1-5,TRBV5-6,NA,CASSLPGSNQPQHF,TGTGCCAGCAGCTTGCCAGGGAGCAATCAGCCCCAGCATTTT
NA,TRBJ2-3,TRBV19,TRBD2,CASSLSRGGSTDTQYF,TGTGCCAGTAGTCTGTCACGGGGGGGTAGCACAGATACGCAGTATTTT
NA,TRBJ2-3,TRBV6-5,TRBD1,CASSLRRDRGTDTQYF,TGTGCCAGCAGTTTACGGCGGGACAGGGGAACAGATACGCAGTATTTT
few,TRBJ1-1,TRBV18,TRBD1,CASSPPTGVTEAFF,TGTGCCAGCTCACCACCGACAGGGGTTACTGAAGCTTTCTTT
NA,TRBJ1-3,TRBV3-1/TRBV3-2,NA,CASSPWSTGNTIYF,TGTGCCAGCAGCCCCTGGAGCACTGGAAACACCATATATTTT
NA,TRBJ2-2,TRBV13,TRBD1,CASSLRRGRDTGELFF,TGTGCCAGCAGCTTACGCAGGGGGCGCGACACCGGGGAGCTGTTTTTT
NA,TRBJ1-2,TRBV29-1,NA,CSVGAGDNGYTF,TGCAGCGTAGGTGCAGGTGATAATGGCTACACCTTC
NA,TRBJ1-1,TRBV6-2/TRBV6-3,NA,CASSWAGTEAFF,TGTGCCAGCAGTTGGGCAGGGACTGAAGCTTTCTTT
NA,TRBJ2-5,TRBV5-4,TRBD2,CASSGATSGGLLAQETQYF,TGTGCCAGCAGCGGGGCCACTAGCGGGGGGCTCCTCGCCCAAGAGACCCAGTACTTC
NA,TRBJ1-1,TRBV25-1,NA,CASSVQGSDTEAFF,TGTGCCAGCAGTGTTCAGGGTAGTGACACTGAAGCTTTCTTT
NA,TRBJ2-3,TRBV18,NA,CASSPLEVPRTDTQYF,TGTGCCAGCTCACCCCTAGAAGTTCCCCGCACAGATACGCAGTATTTT
NA,TRBJ1-1,TRBV6-5,NA,CASRPQGGWRAFF,TGTGCCAGCAGGCCTCAAGGGGGTTGGCGTGCTTTCTTT
few,TRBJ1-2,TRBV5-1,NA,CASSLGRQGGDGYTF,TGCGCCAGCAGCTTGGGACGCCAGGGAGGGGATGGCTACACCTTC
NA,TRBJ2-1,TRBV7-3,NA,CASSLGPYNEQFF,TGTGCCAGCAGCTTAGGCCCCTACAATGAGCAGTTCTTC
NA,TRBJ1-1,TRBV6-1,NA,CASSEAGNTEAFF,TGTGCCAGCAGTGAAGCCGGGAACACTGAAGCTTTCTTT
NA,TRBJ1-3,TRBV19,NA,CASSLAGYTIYF,TGTGCCAGTAGTCTCGCGGGGTACACCATATATTTT
NA,TRBJ1-5,TRBV27,NA,CASSSPPLPQHF,TGTGCCAGCAGTTCCCCTCCCCTCCCCCAGCATTTT
once,TRBJ2-1,TRBV12-5,NA,CASGLLGLNEQFF,TGTGCTAGTGGTTTGCTAGGACTCAATGAGCAGTTCTTC
NA,TRBJ2-7,TRBV5-5,TRBD2,CASSQGLANSYEQYF,TGTGCCAGCAGCCAGGGACTAGCGAATTCCTACGAGCAGTACTTC
once,TRBJ1-4,TRBV5-1,TRBD1,CASKGAREKLFF,TGCGCCAGCAAGGGGGCGAGGGAAAAACTGTTTTTT
few,TRBJ1-2,TRBV5-1,TRBD1,CASTPGQGGYGYTF,TGCGCCAGCACCCCGGGACAGGGAGGGTATGGCTACACCTTC
few,TRBJ2-7,TRBV10-1,TRBD2,CASSPSGGPYEQYF,TGCGCCAGCAGTCCTAGCGGGGGGCCCTACGAGCAGTACTTC
NA,TRBJ1-4,TRBV7-9,NA,CASSSEGGRGNEKLFF,TGTGCCAGCAGCTCCGAGGGAGGGAGGGGCAATGAAAAACTGTTTTTT
NA,TRBJ1-5,TRBV24-1,NA,CATSDPSGGNQPQHF,TGTGCCACCAGTGATCCCTCGGGGGGCAATCAGCCCCAGCATTTT
NA,TRBJ2-6,TRBV7-9,TRBD1,CASSLSGQAANVLTF,TGTGCCAGCAGCTTATCAGGACAGGCGGCCAACGTCCTGACTTTC
NA,TRBJ2-2,TRBV2,TRBD2,CASSAMRTSGHANTGELFF,TGTGCCAGCAGCGCTATGCGGACTAGCGGGCACGCGAACACCGGGGAGCTGTTTTTT
NA,TRBJ2-5,TRBV5-1,NA,CASSLGGPSLGETQYF,TGCGCCAGCAGCTTGGGAGGGCCCTCCTTGGGAGAGACCCAGTACTTC
NA,TRBJ2-7,TRBV29-1,TRBD1,CSVPTGPYEQYF,TGCAGCGTACCGACAGGGCCCTACGAGCAGTACTTC
NA,TRBJ1-2,TRBV24-1,NA,CATSDFGHGYTF,TGTGCCACCAGTGATTTTGGCCATGGCTACACCTTC
NA,TRBJ1-2,TRBV24-1,NA,CATSRGSRYGYTF,TGTGCCACCAGTAGGGGGTCGCGGTATGGCTACACCTTC
few,TRBJ1-4,TRBV19,NA,CASSIRSGKLFF,TGTGCCAGTAGTATACGTTCGGGGAAACTGTTTTTT
once,TRBJ2-3,TRBV29-1,NA,CSVEGQQTNTQYF,TGCAGCGTTGAAGGGCAGCAGACTAATACGCAGTATTTT
NA,TRBJ1-1,TRBV12-5,NA,CASGLVRAEAFF,TGTGCTAGTGGTTTGGTCCGGGCTGAAGCTTTCTTT
few,TRBJ2-5,TRBV5-1,TRBD1,CASSLDRGETQYF,TGCGCCAGCAGCTTGGACAGGGGAGAGACCCAGTACTTC